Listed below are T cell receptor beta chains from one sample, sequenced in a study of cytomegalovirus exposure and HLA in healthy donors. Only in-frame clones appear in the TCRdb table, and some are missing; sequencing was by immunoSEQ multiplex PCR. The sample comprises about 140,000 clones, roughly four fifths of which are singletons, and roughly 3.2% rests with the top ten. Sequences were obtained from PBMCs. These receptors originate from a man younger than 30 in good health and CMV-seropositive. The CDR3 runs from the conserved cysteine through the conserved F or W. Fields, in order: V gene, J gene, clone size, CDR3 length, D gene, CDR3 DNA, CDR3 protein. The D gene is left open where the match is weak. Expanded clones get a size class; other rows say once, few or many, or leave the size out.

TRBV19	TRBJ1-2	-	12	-	TGTGCCAGTAGTTTTACTAACTATGGCTACACCTTC	CASSFTNYGYTF
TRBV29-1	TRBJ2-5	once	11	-	TGCAGCGTTGAAGGCGGGGAGACCCAGTACTTC	CSVEGGETQYF
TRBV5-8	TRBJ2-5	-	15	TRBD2	TGTGCCAGCAGCTTGGAACTAGCGGGTTTGGAGACCCAGTACTTC	CASSLELAGLETQYF
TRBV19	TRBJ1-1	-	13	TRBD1	TGTGCCAGCAAAGAGACAGGGAGCACTGAAGCTTTCTTT	CASKETGSTEAFF
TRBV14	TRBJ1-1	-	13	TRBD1	TGTGCCAGCAGCCTTAGGACAGGGGGCGAAGCTTTCTTT	CASSLRTGGEAFF
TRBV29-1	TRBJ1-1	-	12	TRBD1	TGCACCGCGGGACAGCTGAACACTGAAGCTTTCTTT	CTAGQLNTEAFF
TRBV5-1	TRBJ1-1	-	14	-	TGCGCCAGCAGCCCTAACCCGGGGAACACTGAAGCTTTCTTT	CASSPNPGNTEAFF
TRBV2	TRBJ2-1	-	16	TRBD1	TGTGCCAGCAGCGGGATTAGACAGGGAAGTTTGGATGAGCAGTTCTTC	CASSGIRQGSLDEQFF
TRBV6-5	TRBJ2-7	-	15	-	TGTGCCAGCAGTTACTCGGCGGCGGGTTCATACGAGCAGTACTTC	CASSYSAAGSYEQYF
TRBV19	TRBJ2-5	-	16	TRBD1	TGTGCCAGTAGTAATAGGCGACAGGGGGTCCAAGAGACCCAGTACTTC	CASSNRRQGVQETQYF
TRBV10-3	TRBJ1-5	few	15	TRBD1	TGTGCCATCAGAGGGACCTCAGGGGGAAATCAGCCCCAGCATTTT	CAIRGTSGGNQPQHF
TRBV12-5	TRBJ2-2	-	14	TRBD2	TGTGCTAGTCAAACTAGCGATGAAACCGGGGAGCTGTTTTTT	CASQTSDETGELFF
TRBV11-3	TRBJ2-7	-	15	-	TGTGCCAGCAGCTTAGGTCGGGGGGCCGGATACGAGCAGTACTTC	CASSLGRGAGYEQYF
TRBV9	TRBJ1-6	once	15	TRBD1	TGTGCCAGCAGCGTAGGGGACAGGGGAGGTTCACCCCTCCACTTT	CASSVGDRGGSPLHF
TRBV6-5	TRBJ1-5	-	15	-	TGTGCCAGCAGTTACTCTAGACAGCAAAGTCAGCCCCAGCATTTT	CASSYSRQQSQPQHF
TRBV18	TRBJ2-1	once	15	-	TGTGCCAGCTCACCTCCGGCGAGACCGGGACATCTTCAGTTCTTC	CASSPPARPGHLQFF
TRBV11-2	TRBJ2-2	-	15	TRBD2	TGTGCCAGCAGCTTAAGCGGGATTTACACCGGGGAGCTGTTTTTT	CASSLSGIYTGELFF
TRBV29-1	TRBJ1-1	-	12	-	TGCAGCGTTGCCACAGGGATGGCTGAAGCTTTCTTT	CSVATGMAEAFF
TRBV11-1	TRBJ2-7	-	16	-	TGTGCCAGCAGCCGTCCTCCCCAGGGTCGCGTTGACGAGCAGTACTTC	CASSRPPQGRVDEQYF
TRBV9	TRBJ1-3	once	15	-	TGTGCCAGCAGCGTAGTAGGAGGCTCTGGAAACACCATATATTTT	CASSVVGGSGNTIYF
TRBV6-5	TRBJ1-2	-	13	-	TGTGCCAGCAGTTACTCAGGGGACTGTGGCTACACCTTC	CASSYSGDCGYTF
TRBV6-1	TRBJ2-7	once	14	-	TGTGCCAGCAGTGAAAAGGGCAGGGGCTACGAGCAGTACTTC	CASSEKGRGYEQYF
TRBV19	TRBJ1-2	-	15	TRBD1	TGTGCCAGTATTCCCCGGGACAGCGGTATCTATGGCTACACCTTC	CASIPRDSGIYGYTF
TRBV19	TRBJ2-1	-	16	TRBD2	TGTGCCAGTAGTATGGGACTACGCGGGAGTATATATGAGCAGTTCTTC	CASSMGLRGSIYEQFF
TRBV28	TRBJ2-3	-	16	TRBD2	TGTGCCAGCAGTTCACGACTAGCGGGAGAGACAGATACGCAGTATTTT	CASSSRLAGETDTQYF
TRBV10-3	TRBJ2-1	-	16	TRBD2	TGTGCCATCAGTGAGTCGAACGGGGGACTAGTTCCTGAGCAGTTCTTC	CAISESNGGLVPEQFF
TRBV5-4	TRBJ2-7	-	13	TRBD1	TGTGCCAGCAGTCCCGGGACAGTAAACGAGCAGTACTTC	CASSPGTVNEQYF
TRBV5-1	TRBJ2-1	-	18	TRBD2	TGCGCCAGCAGCTGGCGGCCTAGCGGGAGGTCCTCCTACAATGAGCAGTTCTTC	CASSWRPSGRSSYNEQFF
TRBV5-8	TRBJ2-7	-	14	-	TGTGCCAGCAGCTTGGGACTAGTTATCTACGAGCAGTACTTC	CASSLGLVIYEQYF
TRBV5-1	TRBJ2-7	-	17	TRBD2	TGCGCCAGCAGCGAGTTGGGTGGACTAGCGGTCTCCTACGAGCAGTACTTC	CASSELGGLAVSYEQYF
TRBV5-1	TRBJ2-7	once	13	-	TGCGCCAGCAGCTTTGGACAGACTTACGAGCAGTACTTC	CASSFGQTYEQYF
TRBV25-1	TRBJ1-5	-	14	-	TGTGCCAGCATGAGAGGGTATAGCAATCAGCCCCAGCATTTT	CASMRGYSNQPQHF
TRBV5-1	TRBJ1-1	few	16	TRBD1	TGCGCCAGCAGCCTTGGGACAGGGTCAATGAACACTGAAGCTTTCTTT	CASSLGTGSMNTEAFF
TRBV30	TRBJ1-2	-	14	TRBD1	TGTGCCTGGAGTCGCGACAGGGCTACGGGTGGCTACACCTTC	CAWSRDRATGGYTF
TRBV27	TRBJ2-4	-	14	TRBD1	TGTGCCAGCAGTCGGGACAGGGCCGCAAACATTCAGTACTTC	CASSRDRAANIQYF
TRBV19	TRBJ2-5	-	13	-	TGTGCCAGTAGCGGGAGTGGGCAAGAGACCCAGTACTTC	CASSGSGQETQYF
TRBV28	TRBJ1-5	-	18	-	TGTGCCAGCAGTTTTCCCGACTCAGTCCGCAGGGGCGATCAGCCCCAGCATTTT	CASSFPDSVRRGDQPQHF
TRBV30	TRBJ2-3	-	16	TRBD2	TGTGCCTGGAGTGGGAGAGCGGGAGAATCGAGGGATACGCAGTATTTT	CAWSGRAGESRDTQYF
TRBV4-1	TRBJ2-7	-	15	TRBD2	TGCGCCAGCAGCCAGGCCTTGATCGCGGGGGGTGAGCAGTACTTC	CASSQALIAGGEQYF
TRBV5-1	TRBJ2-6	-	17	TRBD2	TGCGCCAGCAGCCCCCGGGGGGGACTCTCCGGGGCCAACGTCCTGACTTTC	CASSPRGGLSGANVLTF
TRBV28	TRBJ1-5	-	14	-	TGTGCCAGCAGTAGGGGGGGCGAGGACCAGCCCCAGCATTTT	CASSRGGEDQPQHF
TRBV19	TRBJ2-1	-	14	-	TGTGCCAGTAAGGACGGGACTTCCTACAATGAGCAGTTCTTC	CASKDGTSYNEQFF
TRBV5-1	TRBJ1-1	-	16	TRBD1	TGCGCCAGCAGCACTGGGGACAGAACTTCGAACACTGAAGCTTTCTTT	CASSTGDRTSNTEAFF
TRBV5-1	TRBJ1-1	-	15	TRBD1	TGCGCCAGCAGCTGGGGGGACAGCCTGAACACTGAAGCTTTCTTT	CASSWGDSLNTEAFF
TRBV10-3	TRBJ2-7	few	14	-	TGTGCCATCAGTGAGTCTGGGGCGTCCTACGAGCAGTACTTC	CAISESGASYEQYF
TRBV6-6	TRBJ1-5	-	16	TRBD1	TGTGCCAGCAGCCATCAGGGGGTATATAGCAATCAGCCCCAGCATTTT	CASSHQGVYSNQPQHF
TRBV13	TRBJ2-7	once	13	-	TGTGCCAGCAGCTTAGGCCGGGGCTACGAGCAGTACTTC	CASSLGRGYEQYF
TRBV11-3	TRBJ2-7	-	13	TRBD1	TGTGCCAGCAGCTTTGGACAGGGGAACGAGCAGTACTTC	CASSFGQGNEQYF
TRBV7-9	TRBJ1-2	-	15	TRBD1	TGTGCCAGCAGCTTAATGGGACAGGGGGCGTCGGGCTACACCTTC	CASSLMGQGASGYTF
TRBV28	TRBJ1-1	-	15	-	TGTGCCAGCACCCGGACGGGGGGATCGAACACTGAAGCTTTCTTT	CASTRTGGSNTEAFF
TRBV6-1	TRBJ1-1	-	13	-	TGTGCCAGCAGTGACGAGGCAGTCACTGAAGCTTTCTTT	CASSDEAVTEAFF
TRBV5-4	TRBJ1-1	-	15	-	TGTGCCAGCAGCTTGGTGGGCAGGGTATTAACTGAAGCTTTCTTT	CASSLVGRVLTEAFF